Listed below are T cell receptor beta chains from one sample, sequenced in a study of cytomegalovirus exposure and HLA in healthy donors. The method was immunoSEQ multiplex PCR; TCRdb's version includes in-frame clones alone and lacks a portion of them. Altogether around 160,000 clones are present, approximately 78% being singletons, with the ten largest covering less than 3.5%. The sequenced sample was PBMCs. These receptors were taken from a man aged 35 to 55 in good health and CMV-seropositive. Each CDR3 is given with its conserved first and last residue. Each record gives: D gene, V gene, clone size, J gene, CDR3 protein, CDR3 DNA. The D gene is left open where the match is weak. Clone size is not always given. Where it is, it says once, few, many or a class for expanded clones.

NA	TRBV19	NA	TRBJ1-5	CASSPPGATNQPQHF	TGTGCCAGTAGCCCGCCAGGGGCTACAAATCAGCCCCAGCATTTT
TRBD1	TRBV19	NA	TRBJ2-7	CASRTGTDQVYLWCEQYF	TGTGCCAGTAGGACAGGGACGGATCAGGTCTACCTTTGGTGCGAGCAGTACTTC
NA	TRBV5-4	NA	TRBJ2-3	CASSGERGSDTQYF	TGTGCCAGCAGCGGAGAAAGGGGATCAGATACGCAGTATTTT
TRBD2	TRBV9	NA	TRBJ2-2	CASSVSGRGDGELFF	TGTGCCAGCAGCGTCAGCGGGAGGGGTGACGGGGAGCTGTTTTTT
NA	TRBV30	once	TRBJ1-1	CAWSVRGNTEAFF	TGTGCCTGGAGTGTACGGGGTAACACTGAAGCTTTCTTT
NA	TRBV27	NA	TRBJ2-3	CASSPTRADTQYF	TGTGCCAGCAGTCCCACCAGGGCAGATACGCAGTATTTT
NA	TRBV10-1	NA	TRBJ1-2	CASSESPGLGYTF	TGCGCCAGCAGTGAGTCGCCTGGGCTTGGCTACACCTTC
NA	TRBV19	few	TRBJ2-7	CASSTDSAKQYF	TGTGCCAGTAGTACGGACTCCGCCAAGCAGTACTTC
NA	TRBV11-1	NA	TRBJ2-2	CASSRRTLDIANTGELFF	TGTGCCAGCAGCCGCCGAACGTTGGACATCGCGAACACCGGGGAGCTGTTTTTT
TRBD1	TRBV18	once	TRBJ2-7	CASSRDSLYEQYF	TGTGCCAGCTCAAGGGACAGCCTATACGAGCAGTACTTC
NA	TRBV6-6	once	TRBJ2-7	CASSYRHGVPSDEQYF	TGTGCCAGCAGTTACCGTCACGGGGTCCCTAGCGACGAGCAGTACTTC
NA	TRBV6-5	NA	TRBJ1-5	CASSHGGAGQPQHF	TGTGCCAGCAGCCACGGGGGGGCAGGTCAGCCCCAGCATTTT
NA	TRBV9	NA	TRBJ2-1	CASSTLGAWDEQFF	TGTGCCAGCAGCACTCTGGGGGCTTGGGATGAGCAGTTCTTC
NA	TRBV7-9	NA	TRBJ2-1	CSSSLAPTTYNEQFF	TGTTCCAGCAGCTTAGCCCCAACGACTTACAATGAGCAGTTCTTC
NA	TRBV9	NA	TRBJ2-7	CASSPQSSYEQYF	TGTGCCAGCAGCCCGCAGTCCTCCTACGAGCAGTACTTC
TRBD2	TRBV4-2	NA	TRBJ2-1	CASSQHIPGLAGGEEQFF	TGTGCCAGCAGCCAACATATCCCGGGACTAGCGGGAGGAGAGGAGCAGTTCTTC
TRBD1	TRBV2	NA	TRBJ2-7	CASTRDREYHEQYF	TGTGCCAGCACAAGGGACAGGGAGTACCACGAGCAGTACTTC